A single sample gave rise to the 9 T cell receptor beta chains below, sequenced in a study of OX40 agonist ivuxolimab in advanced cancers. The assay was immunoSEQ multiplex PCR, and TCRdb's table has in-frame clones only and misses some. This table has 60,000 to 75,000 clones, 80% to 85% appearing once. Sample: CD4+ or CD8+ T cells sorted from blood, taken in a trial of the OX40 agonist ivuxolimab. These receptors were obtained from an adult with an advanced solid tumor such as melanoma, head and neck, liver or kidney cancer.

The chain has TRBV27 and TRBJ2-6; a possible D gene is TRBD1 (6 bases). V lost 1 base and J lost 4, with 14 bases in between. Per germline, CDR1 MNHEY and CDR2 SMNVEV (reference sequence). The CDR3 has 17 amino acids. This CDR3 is CASSLYGRGSGANVLTF. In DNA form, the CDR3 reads TGTGCCAGCAGTTTATACGGCAGGGGTTCAGGGGCCAACGTCCTGACTTTC.

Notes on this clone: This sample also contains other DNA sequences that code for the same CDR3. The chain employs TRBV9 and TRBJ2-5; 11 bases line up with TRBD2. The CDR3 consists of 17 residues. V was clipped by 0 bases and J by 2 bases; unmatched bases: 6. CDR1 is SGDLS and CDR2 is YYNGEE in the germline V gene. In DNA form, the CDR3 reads TGTGCCAGCAGCGTAGGTACTAGCGGGGGCATTCAAGAGACCCAGTACTTC. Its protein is CASSVGTSGGIQETQYF. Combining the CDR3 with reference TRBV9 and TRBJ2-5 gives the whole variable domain DSGVTQTPKHLITATGQRVTLRCSPRSGDLSVYWYQQSLDQGLQFLIQYYNGEERAKGNILERFSAQQFPDLHSELNLSSLELGDSALYFCASSVGTSGGIQETQYFGPGTRLLVL.

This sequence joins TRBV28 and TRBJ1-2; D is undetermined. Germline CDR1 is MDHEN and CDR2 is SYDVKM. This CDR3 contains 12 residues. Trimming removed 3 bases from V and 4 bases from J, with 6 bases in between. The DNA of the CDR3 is TGTGCCAGCAGTTTCACCGTCTATGGCTACACCTTC. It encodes CASSFTVYGYTF.

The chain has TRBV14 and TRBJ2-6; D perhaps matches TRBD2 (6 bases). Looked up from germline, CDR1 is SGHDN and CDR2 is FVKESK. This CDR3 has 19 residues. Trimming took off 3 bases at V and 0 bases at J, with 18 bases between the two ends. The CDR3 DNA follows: TGTGCCAGCAGCCAGCAATTCGGGACTCAGAGCTCTGGGGCCAACGTCCTGACTTTC. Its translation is CASSQQFGTQSSGANVLTF.

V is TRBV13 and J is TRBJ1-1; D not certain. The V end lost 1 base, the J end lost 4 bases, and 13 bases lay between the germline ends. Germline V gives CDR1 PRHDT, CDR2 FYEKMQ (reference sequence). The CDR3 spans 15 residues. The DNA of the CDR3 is TGTGCCAGCAGCTTAGTGTCGACCCTTGGCACTGAAGCTTTCTTT. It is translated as CASSLVSTLGTEAFF.

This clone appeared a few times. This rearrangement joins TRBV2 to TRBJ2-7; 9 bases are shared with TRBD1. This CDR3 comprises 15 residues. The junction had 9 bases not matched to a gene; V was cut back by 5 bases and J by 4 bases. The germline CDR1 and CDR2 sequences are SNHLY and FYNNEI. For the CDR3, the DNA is TGTGCCAGCAGTATGCCGGGACAGGGCCTGTACGAGCAGTACTTC. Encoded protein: CASSMPGQGLYEQYF.

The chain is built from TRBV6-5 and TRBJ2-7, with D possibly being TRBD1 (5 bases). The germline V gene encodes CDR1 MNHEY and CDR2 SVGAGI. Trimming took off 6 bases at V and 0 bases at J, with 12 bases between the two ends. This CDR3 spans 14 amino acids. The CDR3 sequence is CASSPGSVSYEQYF. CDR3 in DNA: TGTGCCAGCAGCCCAGGGTCTGTCTCCTACGAGCAGTACTTC.

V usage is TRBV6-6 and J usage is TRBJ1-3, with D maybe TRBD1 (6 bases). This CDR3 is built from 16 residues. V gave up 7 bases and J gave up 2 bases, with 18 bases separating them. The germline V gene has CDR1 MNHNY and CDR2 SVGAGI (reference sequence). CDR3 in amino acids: CASNQLQGIAGNTIYF. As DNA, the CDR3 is TGTGCCAGCAACCAGCTACAGGGCATCGCTGGAAACACCATATATTTT.

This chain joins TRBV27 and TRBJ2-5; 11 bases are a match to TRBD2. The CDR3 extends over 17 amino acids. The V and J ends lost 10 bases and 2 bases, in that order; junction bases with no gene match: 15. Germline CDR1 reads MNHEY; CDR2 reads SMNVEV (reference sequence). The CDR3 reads CATPSLAGGPTQETQYF. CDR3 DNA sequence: TGTGCCACCCCTTCTCTAGCGGGGGGTCCCACACAAGAGACCCAGTACTTC.